This T cell receptor beta chain was identified during a study of T cells in Graves' hyperthyroidism and ophthalmopathy. Regarding the study as a whole: The model foresaw ophthalmopathy a median around 6 months prior to onset.

Amplification targeted TCR beta CDR3 regions from RNA transcripts. RT-PCR in the first round (using the HTBI primer set) targeted the TCR CDR3. TCRdb fed the multiplex PCR reads into MiXCR, producing one record per CDR3 protein. The table lists hundreds of thousands of distinct CDR3 sequences, about 15% of them singletons. This clonotype was counted a few times. Its antigen remains unknown. V was trimmed by 3 bases and J by 11 bases, leaving 14 bases between them. The CDR3 is made up of 12 amino acids. Germline V gene lookup returns CDR1 DFQATT and CDR2 SNEGSKA (reference sequence). The sample comprised blood. The receptor was derived from a woman aged 30 to 39 with Graves' hyperthyroidism. The rearrangement uses TRBV20-1 and TRBJ1-5; D unclear. The chain's CDR3 is CSASVSREAQHF. As DNA, the CDR3 is TGCAGTGCTAGCGTTTCAAGGGAGGCCCAGCATTTT.